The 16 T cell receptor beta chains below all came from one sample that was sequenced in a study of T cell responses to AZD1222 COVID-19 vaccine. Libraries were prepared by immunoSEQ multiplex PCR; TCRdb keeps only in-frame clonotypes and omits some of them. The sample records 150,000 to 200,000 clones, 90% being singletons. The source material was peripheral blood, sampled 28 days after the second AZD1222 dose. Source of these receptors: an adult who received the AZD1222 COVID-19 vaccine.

CDR3 region: CASSYGGPNSPLHF. In DNA form, the CDR3 reads TGTGCCAGCAGTTACGGGGGACCTAATTCACCCCTCCACTTT. The chain links TRBV6-2 or TRBV6-3 to TRBJ1-6; weak D call: TRBD1 (5 bases). This CDR3 has 14 residues. Germline V gives CDR1 MNHEY, CDR2 SVGEGT. V was cut by 2 bases and J by 6 bases, with 8 bases left in between.

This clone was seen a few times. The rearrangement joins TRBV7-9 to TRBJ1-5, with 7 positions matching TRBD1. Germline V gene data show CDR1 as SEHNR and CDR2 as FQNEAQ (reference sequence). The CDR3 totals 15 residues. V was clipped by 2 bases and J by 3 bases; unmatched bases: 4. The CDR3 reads CASSLTTGINQPQHF. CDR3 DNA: TGTGCCAGCAGCTTAACGACAGGGATCAATCAGCCCCAGCATTTT.

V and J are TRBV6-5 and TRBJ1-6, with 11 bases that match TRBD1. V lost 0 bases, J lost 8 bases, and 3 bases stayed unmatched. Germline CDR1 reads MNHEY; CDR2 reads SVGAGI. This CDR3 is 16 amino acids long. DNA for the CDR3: TGTGCCAGCAGTTACTCGTGGGGACAGGGGGATTCACCCCTCCACTTT. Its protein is CASSYSWGQGDSPLHF.

Here the CDR3 reads CAWSGAGGDYNEQFF. The CDR3 DNA reads as TGTGCCTGGAGTGGGGCGGGGGGAGATTACAATGAGCAGTTCTTC. The rearrangement links TRBV30 to TRBJ2-1; the match to TRBD2 covers 8 bases. V shed 1 base, J shed 4 bases, and the junction held 6 bases outside the gene matches. Germline loops: CDR1 GTSNPN, CDR2 SVGIG (reference sequence). The CDR3 loop spans 15 amino acids.

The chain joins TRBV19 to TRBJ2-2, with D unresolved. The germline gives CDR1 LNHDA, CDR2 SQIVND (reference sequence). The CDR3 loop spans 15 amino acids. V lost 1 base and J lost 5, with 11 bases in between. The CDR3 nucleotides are TGTGCCAGTAGTATAGGCAGGTCCGTTACCGGGGAGCTGTTTTTT. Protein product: CASSIGRSVTGELFF.

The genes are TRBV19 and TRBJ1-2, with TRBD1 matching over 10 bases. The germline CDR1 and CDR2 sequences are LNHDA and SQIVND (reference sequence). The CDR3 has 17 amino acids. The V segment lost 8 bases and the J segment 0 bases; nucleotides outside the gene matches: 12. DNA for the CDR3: TGTGCCAGTGGACTCGGGACAGGGGTTTTATCTAACTATGGCTACACCTTC. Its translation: CASGLGTGVLSNYGYTF.

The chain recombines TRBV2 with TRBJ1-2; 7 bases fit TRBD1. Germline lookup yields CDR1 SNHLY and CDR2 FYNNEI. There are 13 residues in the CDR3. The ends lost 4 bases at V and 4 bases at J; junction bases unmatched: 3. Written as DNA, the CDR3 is TGTGCCAGCAGTGCCGGGACAGCCTATGGCTACACCTTC. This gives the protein CASSAGTAYGYTF.

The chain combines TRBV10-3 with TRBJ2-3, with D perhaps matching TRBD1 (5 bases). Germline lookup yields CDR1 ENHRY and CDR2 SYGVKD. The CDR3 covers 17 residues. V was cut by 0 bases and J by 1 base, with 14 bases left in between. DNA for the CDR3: TGTGCCATCAGTGAGTCGAGGTCAGGGTGGGGCACAGATACGCAGTATTTT. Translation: CAISESRSGWGTDTQYF.

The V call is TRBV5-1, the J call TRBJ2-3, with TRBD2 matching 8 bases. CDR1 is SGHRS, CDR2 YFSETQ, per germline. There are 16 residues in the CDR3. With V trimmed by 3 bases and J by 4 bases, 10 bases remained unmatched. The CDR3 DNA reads TGCGCCAGCAGCTCTAGAGCGGGGGCGCCCGCAGATACGCAGTATTTT. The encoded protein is CASSSRAGAPADTQYF.

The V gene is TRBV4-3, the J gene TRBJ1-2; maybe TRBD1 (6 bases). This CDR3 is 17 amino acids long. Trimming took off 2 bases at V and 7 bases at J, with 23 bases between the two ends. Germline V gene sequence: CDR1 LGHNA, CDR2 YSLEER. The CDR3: CASSQRLTGILSSGYTF. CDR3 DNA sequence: TGCGCCAGCAGCCAACGGCTTACAGGGATTCTCTCATCTGGCTACACCTTC.

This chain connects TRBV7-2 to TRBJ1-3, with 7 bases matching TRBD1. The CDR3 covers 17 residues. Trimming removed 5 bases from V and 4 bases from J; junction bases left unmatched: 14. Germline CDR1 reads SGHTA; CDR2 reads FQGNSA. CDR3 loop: CASSPPRGAVTGNTIYF. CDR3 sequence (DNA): TGTGCCAGCAGCCCACCCAGGGGGGCGGTAACCGGAAACACCATATATTTT.

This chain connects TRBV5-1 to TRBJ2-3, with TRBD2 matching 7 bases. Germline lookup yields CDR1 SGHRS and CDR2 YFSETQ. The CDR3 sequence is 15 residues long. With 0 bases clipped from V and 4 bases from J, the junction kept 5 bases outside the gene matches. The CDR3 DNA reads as TGCGCCAGCAGCTTGGCTGGGGAGGGCTCAGATACGCAGTATTTT. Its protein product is CASSLAGEGSDTQYF.

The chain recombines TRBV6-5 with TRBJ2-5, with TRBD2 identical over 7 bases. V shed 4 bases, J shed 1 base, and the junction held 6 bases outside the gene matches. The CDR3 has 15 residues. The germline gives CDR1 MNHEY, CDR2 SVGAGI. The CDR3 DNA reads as TGTGCCAGCAGTTTTAATCCGGGAGGCCAAGAGACCCAGTACTTC. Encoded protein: CASSFNPGGQETQYF.

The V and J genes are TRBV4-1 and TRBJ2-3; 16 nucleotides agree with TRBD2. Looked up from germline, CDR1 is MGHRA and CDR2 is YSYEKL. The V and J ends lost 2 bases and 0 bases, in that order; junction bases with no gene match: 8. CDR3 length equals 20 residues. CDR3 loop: CASSQPGLAGGSTSTDTQYF. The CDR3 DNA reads TGCGCCAGCAGCCAACCGGGACTAGCGGGGGGGAGTACTAGCACAGATACGCAGTATTTT.

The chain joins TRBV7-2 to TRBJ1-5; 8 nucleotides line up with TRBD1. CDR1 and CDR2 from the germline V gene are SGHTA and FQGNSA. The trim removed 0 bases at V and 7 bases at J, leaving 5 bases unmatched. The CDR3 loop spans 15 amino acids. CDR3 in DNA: TGTGCCAGCAGCTTAGCGCCAGGGGGCGTACAGCCCCAGCATTTT. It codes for CASSLAPGGVQPQHF.

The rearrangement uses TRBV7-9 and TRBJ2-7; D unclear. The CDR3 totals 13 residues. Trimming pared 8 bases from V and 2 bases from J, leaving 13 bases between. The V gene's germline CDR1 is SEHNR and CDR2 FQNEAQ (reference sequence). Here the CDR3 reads CASQLMDAYEQYF. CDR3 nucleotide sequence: TGTGCCAGCCAACTTATGGATGCCTACGAGCAGTACTTC.